The 14 T cell receptor beta chains reported below all come from one sample, sequenced in a study of T cell repertoires in ileal Crohn's disease. TCRdb keeps only in-frame clones here, not all; method: immunoSEQ multiplex PCR. This sample has about 14,000 clones, with nearly 90% found just once. The specimen was ileal tissue. The receptors come from an adult with Crohn's disease.

The chain carries TRBV28 and TRBJ2-5, with 15 positions matching TRBD2. Germline assignment: CDR1 MDHEN and CDR2 SYDVKM. This CDR3 has 17 residues. With 7 bases clipped from V and 11 bases from J, the junction kept 17 bases outside the gene matches. The CDR3 here is CASNLPGTSGRSLSQYF. CDR3 DNA sequence: TGTGCCAGCAACCTCCCCGGGACTAGCGGGAGGTCCTTGTCTCAGTACTTC.

This rearrangement joins TRBV28 to TRBJ2-7, with 9 bases identical to TRBD2. Germline V gene sequence: CDR1 MDHEN, CDR2 SYDVKM. V shed 1 base and J 0 bases; nucleotides not matched to a gene: 4. The length of the CDR3 is 16 residues. CDR3 in amino acids: CASSLLTSGSSYEQYF. CDR3 bases: TGTGCCAGCAGTTTATTAACTAGCGGGTCCTCCTACGAGCAGTACTTC.

The chain employs TRBV6-5 and TRBJ2-3; 8 nucleotides agree with TRBD1. The CDR3 is 14 amino acids. V was pared by 0 bases and J by 4 bases, with 0 bases of the junction left unmatched. Germline V gene data show CDR1 as MNHEY and CDR2 as SVGAGI. CDR3 sequence: CASSYSDRADTQYF. The CDR3 DNA reads TGTGCCAGCAGTTACTCGGACAGGGCAGATACGCAGTATTTT.

V usage is TRBV4-2 and J usage is TRBJ2-7, with 9 positions matching TRBD1. Per the germline V gene, CDR1 is LGHNA and CDR2 is YNFKEQ. V lost 4 bases and J lost 4; bases outside the gene matches: 8. The CDR3 spans 15 residues. In DNA, the CDR3 is TGTGCCAGCAGCCGCGCGGGGACAGGGCAATACGAGCAGTACTTC. Encoded protein: CASSRAGTGQYEQYF.

The V and J genes are TRBV5-1 and TRBJ1-1, with TRBD1 as a possible D gene (5 bases). This CDR3 has 15 residues. Trimming pared 3 bases from V and 3 bases from J, leaving 15 bases between. Germline CDR1 and CDR2: SGHRS and YFSETQ. CDR3 in amino acids: CASSYRRVVDTEAFF. The DNA for the CDR3 is TGCGCCAGCAGCTATCGCAGGGTGGTAGACACTGAAGCTTTCTTT. The full variable domain, completed using reference TRBV5-1 and TRBJ1-1, is KAGVTQTPRYLIKTRGQQVTLSCSPISGHRSVSWYQQTPGQGLQFLFEYFSETQRNKGNFPGRFSGRQFSNSRSEMNVSTLELGDSALYLCASSYRRVVDTEAFFGQGTRLTVV.

This clone was seen a single time. This chain links TRBV2 with TRBJ2-6; D perhaps matches TRBD1 (5 bases). This CDR3 spans 16 amino acids. Trimming took off 1 base at V and 1 base at J, with 8 bases between the two ends. Germline CDR1 and CDR2: SNHLY and FYNNEI. The CDR3 here is CASSEGGSSGANVLTF. The CDR3 bases are TGTGCCAGCAGTGAAGGGGGCAGTTCTGGGGCCAACGTCCTGACTTTC.

The V call is TRBV14, the J call TRBJ1-5; maybe TRBD1 (6 bases). Trimming shortened V by 1 base and J by 8 bases, and 15 bases separated the two germline ends. The CDR3 contains 15 residues. Germline assignment: CDR1 SGHDN and CDR2 FVKESK. The DNA of the CDR3 is TGTGCCAGCAGCCAAGGGACAGCCGCCAGTGAGCCCCAGCATTTT. Residues: CASSQGTAASEPQHF.

The rearrangement joins TRBV10-3 to TRBJ2-5; no firm D call. The assigned J gene may be wrong: the sequence end matches TRBJ2-7 better. CDR1 ENHRY and CDR2 SYGVKD come from the germline V gene. The CDR3 spans 14 residues. The CDR3 sequence is CAISENQISYEQYF. DNA for the CDR3: TGTGCCATCAGCGAGAACCAAATAAGCTACGAGCAGTACTTC.

This chain joins TRBV5-5 and TRBJ1-1; the match to TRBD1 covers 7 bases. Losses at the gene ends were 8 bases for V and 9 bases for J; bases not matched to a gene: 7. Germline V CDR1 and CDR2: SGHKS, YYEKEE (reference sequence). This CDR3 region has 11 residues. CDR3 sequence: CASYRGLKAFF. CDR3 DNA sequence: TGTGCCAGTTACAGGGGTTTGAAAGCTTTCTTT.

V gene TRBV2 combines with J gene TRBJ2-3, with D perhaps matching TRBD2 (5 bases). Germline V lookup: CDR1 SNHLY, CDR2 FYNNEI. The CDR3 has 14 residues. The V end lost 6 bases, the J end lost 2 bases, and 12 bases lay between the germline ends. CDR3 in amino acids: CASRSSSLTDTQYF. DNA of the CDR3: TGTGCCAGCAGGTCTAGCTCCCTCACAGATACGCAGTATTTT.

The J gene is TRBJ1-4, the V gene TRBV5-1; tentatively, D is TRBD1 (6 bases). The CDR3 has 14 residues. CDR1 and CDR2 (germline): SGHRS, YFSETQ. V was pared by 4 bases and J by 3 bases, with 10 bases between. CDR3 region: CASSLDSPNEKLFF. The CDR3 DNA reads TGCGCCAGCAGCCTGGACAGTCCTAATGAAAAACTGTTTTTT. The full variable domain, in which reference TRBV5-1 and TRBJ1-4 provide the parts outside the CDR3, is KAGVTQTPRYLIKTRGQQVTLSCSPISGHRSVSWYQQTPGQGLQFLFEYFSETQRNKGNFPGRFSGRQFSNSRSEMNVSTLELGDSALYLCASSLDSPNEKLFFGSGTQLSVL.

The gene calls are TRBV7-6 and TRBJ2-5; 13 nucleotides line up with TRBD2. V shed 6 bases and J 2 bases; nucleotides not matched to a gene: 3. The CDR3 contains 15 residues. From germline, CDR1 is SGHVS and CDR2 FNYEAQ. CDR3 DNA sequence: TGTGCCAGCAGGCCGGGACTAGCGGGACAAGAGACCCAGTACTTC. As protein: CASRPGLAGQETQYF.

This chain links TRBV2 with TRBJ1-5; a weak D match, TRBD1 (6 bases). Trimming removed 6 bases at V and 1 base at J, with 16 bases between. This CDR3 comprises 16 residues. Germline V gene data show CDR1 as SNHLY and CDR2 as FYNNEI. In DNA form, the CDR3 reads TGTGCCAGCAGCCGTGACAGGAATGGGAGCAATCAGCCCCAGCATTTT. Translating it yields CASSRDRNGSNQPQHF.

The chain is built from TRBV6-7 and TRBJ1-3; TRBD1 matches at 8 bases. TRBV6-7 is flagged as an ORF with uncertain function. Trimming at V came to 5 bases and at J to 3 bases, leaving 3 bases not matched to a gene. The CDR3 is 14 residues long. CDR3 in amino acids: CASSHRGVGNTIYF. CDR3 coding DNA: TGTGCCAGCAGTCACAGGGGGGTTGGAAACACCATATATTTT.